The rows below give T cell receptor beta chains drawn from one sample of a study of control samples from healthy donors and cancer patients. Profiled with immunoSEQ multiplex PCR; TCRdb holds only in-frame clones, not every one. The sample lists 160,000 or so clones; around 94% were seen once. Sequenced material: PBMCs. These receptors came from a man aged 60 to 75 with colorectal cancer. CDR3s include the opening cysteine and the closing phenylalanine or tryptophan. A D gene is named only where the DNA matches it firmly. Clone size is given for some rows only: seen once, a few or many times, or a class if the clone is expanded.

CDR3aa: CASSYRGFYTQYF
CDR3nt: TGTGCCAGCAGTTACCGTGGATTCTACACGCAGTATTTT
abundance: .
len: 13
j_gene: TRBJ2-3
d_gene: .
v_gene: TRBV6-5

CDR3aa: CASTSGAERNTIYF
CDR3nt: TGTGCCAGTACCTCGGGGGCAGAAAGAAACACCATATATTTT
abundance: .
len: 14
j_gene: TRBJ1-3
d_gene: .
v_gene: TRBV19

CDR3aa: CASTAGRLADGGDTQYF
CDR3nt: TGTGCCAGCACCGCAGGAAGGCTAGCGGATGGAGGAGATACGCAGTATTTT
abundance: .
len: 17
j_gene: TRBJ2-3
d_gene: TRBD2
v_gene: TRBV7-9

CDR3aa: CASSLQGDTEAFF
CDR3nt: TGTGCCAGCAGCTTACAGGGGGACACTGAAGCTTTCTTT
abundance: .
len: 13
j_gene: TRBJ1-1
d_gene: TRBD1
v_gene: TRBV3-1/TRBV3-2

CDR3aa: CASSLAATSYEQYF
CDR3nt: TGCGCCAGCAGCTTGGCGGCCACTAGCTACGAGCAGTACTTC
abundance: .
len: 14
j_gene: TRBJ2-7
d_gene: .
v_gene: TRBV5-1

CDR3aa: CASGTGSNQPQHF
CDR3nt: TGTGCCAGCGGGACAGGGTCCAATCAGCCCCAGCATTTT
abundance: .
len: 13
j_gene: TRBJ1-5
d_gene: TRBD1
v_gene: TRBV7-2

CDR3aa: CASSIEARQVPYGYTF
CDR3nt: TGTGCCAGTAGTATAGAAGCCCGACAGGTTCCCTATGGCTACACCTTC
abundance: once
len: 16
j_gene: TRBJ1-2
d_gene: .
v_gene: TRBV19

CDR3aa: CASGAGTRVSNQPQHF
CDR3nt: TGTGCCAGTGGGGCCGGGACTCGGGTGAGCAATCAGCCCCAGCATTTT
abundance: .
len: 16
j_gene: TRBJ1-5
d_gene: .
v_gene: TRBV19

CDR3aa: CASSLGLGREAFF
CDR3nt: TGCGCCAGCAGCTTGGGATTGGGTCGTGAAGCTTTCTTT
abundance: .
len: 13
j_gene: TRBJ1-1
d_gene: .
v_gene: TRBV5-1

CDR3aa: CASSPDMNTGELFF
CDR3nt: TGTGCCAGCTCACCGGACATGAACACCGGGGAGCTGTTTTTT
abundance: once
len: 14
j_gene: TRBJ2-2
d_gene: .
v_gene: TRBV18

CDR3aa: CASSLTPSTEQYF
CDR3nt: TGTGCCAGCAGCTTAACTCCCAGCACAGAGCAGTACTTC
abundance: .
len: 13
j_gene: TRBJ2-7
d_gene: .
v_gene: TRBV11-2

CDR3aa: CASRLQGTNYGYTF
CDR3nt: TGTGCCAGCAGGCTCCAGGGGACTAACTATGGCTACACCTTC
abundance: .
len: 14
j_gene: TRBJ1-2
d_gene: .
v_gene: TRBV7-2

CDR3aa: CASSNRDRESSNEKLFF
CDR3nt: TGTGCCAGCTCAAACCGGGACAGGGAGTCGTCTAATGAAAAACTGTTTTTT
abundance: .
len: 17
j_gene: TRBJ1-4
d_gene: TRBD1
v_gene: TRBV18

CDR3aa: CASSTGTVYGYTF
CDR3nt: TGTGCCAGCAGCACCGGGACAGTCTATGGCTACACCTTC
abundance: .
len: 13
j_gene: TRBJ1-2
d_gene: TRBD1
v_gene: TRBV6-5

CDR3aa: CASWGQVLTDTQYF
CDR3nt: TGTGCCAGCTGGGGACAGGTCCTCACAGATACGCAGTATTTT
abundance: .
len: 14
j_gene: TRBJ2-3
d_gene: TRBD1
v_gene: TRBV27

CDR3aa: CASSLWAGRNYGYTF
CDR3nt: TGTGCCAGCAGCTTATGGGCAGGGCGCAACTATGGCTACACCTTC
abundance: .
len: 15
j_gene: TRBJ1-2
d_gene: .
v_gene: TRBV5-5

CDR3aa: CASQGLDNEQFF
CDR3nt: TGTGCCTCCCAGGGGCTGGACAATGAGCAGTTCTTC
abundance: .
len: 12
j_gene: TRBJ2-1
d_gene: .
v_gene: TRBV12-3/TRBV12-4

CDR3aa: CAARPGTSVSPYNEQFF
CDR3nt: TGTGCGGCCCGCCCCGGGACTAGCGTTTCCCCTTACAATGAGCAGTTCTTC
abundance: .
len: 17
j_gene: TRBJ2-1
d_gene: TRBD2
v_gene: TRBV27

CDR3aa: CASSLAMGDYEQYF
CDR3nt: TGTGCCAGCAGCTTAGCGATGGGGGACTACGAGCAGTACTTC
abundance: .
len: 14
j_gene: TRBJ2-7
d_gene: .
v_gene: TRBV11-2

CDR3aa: CASSIEGIGAYNEQFF
CDR3nt: TGTGCCAGTAGTATAGAGGGAATAGGGGCCTACAATGAGCAGTTCTTC
abundance: .
len: 16
j_gene: TRBJ2-1
d_gene: .
v_gene: TRBV19

CDR3aa: CASSSTDTQYF
CDR3nt: TGTGCCAGCAGTAGCACAGATACGCAGTATTTT
abundance: .
len: 11
j_gene: TRBJ2-3
d_gene: .
v_gene: TRBV6-2/TRBV6-3

CDR3aa: CASSVRQGRDKNIQYF
CDR3nt: TGTGCCAGCAGTGTTAGACAGGGTCGGGACAAAAACATTCAGTACTTC
abundance: .
len: 16
j_gene: TRBJ2-4
d_gene: TRBD1
v_gene: TRBV28

CDR3aa: CASSLARNTQYF
CDR3nt: TGTGCCAGCAGTTTAGCGAGGAATACGCAGTATTTT
abundance: .
len: 12
j_gene: TRBJ2-3
d_gene: .
v_gene: TRBV12-3/TRBV12-4

CDR3aa: CASSLPGGTEAFF
CDR3nt: TGCGCCAGCAGCTTGCCGGGGGGCACTGAAGCTTTCTTT
abundance: .
len: 13
j_gene: TRBJ1-1
d_gene: .
v_gene: TRBV5-1

CDR3aa: CASSTDRSYSPLHF
CDR3nt: TGTGCCAGTAGCACCGACAGAAGCTATTCACCCCTCCACTTT
abundance: .
len: 14
j_gene: TRBJ1-6
d_gene: .
v_gene: TRBV19

CDR3aa: CASSPSGTGTNYGYTF
CDR3nt: TGTGCCAGCTCACCATCCGGGACAGGGACTAACTATGGCTACACCTTC
abundance: .
len: 16
j_gene: TRBJ1-2
d_gene: TRBD1
v_gene: TRBV18

CDR3aa: CASSFSGGTDTQYF
CDR3nt: TGTGCCAGCAGCTTCAGCGGGGGCACAGATACGCAGTATTTT
abundance: .
len: 14
j_gene: TRBJ2-3
d_gene: TRBD2
v_gene: TRBV7-6

CDR3aa: CASSHYDGSGNTIYF
CDR3nt: TGTGCCAGCAGTCACTACGACGGATCGGGAAACACCATATATTTT
abundance: .
len: 15
j_gene: TRBJ1-3
d_gene: .
v_gene: TRBV28

CDR3aa: CASSQWDSQETQYF
CDR3nt: TGTGCCAGCAGCCAATGGGACAGCCAAGAGACCCAGTACTTC
abundance: .
len: 14
j_gene: TRBJ2-5
d_gene: TRBD1
v_gene: TRBV6-2/TRBV6-3

CDR3aa: CASSRQSSNQPQHF
CDR3nt: TGTGCCAGCAGCCGACAGTCTAGCAATCAGCCCCAGCATTTT
abundance: once
len: 14
j_gene: TRBJ1-5
d_gene: .
v_gene: TRBV5-6

CDR3aa: CASSPPIAGFYEQYF
CDR3nt: TGTGCCAGCAGCCCACCAATAGCGGGGTTCTACGAGCAGTACTTC
abundance: .
len: 15
j_gene: TRBJ2-7
d_gene: TRBD2
v_gene: TRBV7-9

CDR3aa: CASSYDHSSYNEQFF
CDR3nt: TGTGCCAGCAGTTACGACCATAGCTCCTACAATGAGCAGTTCTTC
abundance: few
len: 15
j_gene: TRBJ2-1
d_gene: .
v_gene: TRBV6-5

CDR3aa: CASRTAGASYNEQFF
CDR3nt: TGTGCCAGCCGCACCGCGGGTGCCTCCTACAATGAGCAGTTCTTC
abundance: .
len: 15
j_gene: TRBJ2-1
d_gene: .
v_gene: TRBV27

CDR3aa: CASSLPVSTDTQYF
CDR3nt: TGTGCCAGCAGCTTACCGGTTAGCACAGATACGCAGTATTTT
abundance: .
len: 14
j_gene: TRBJ2-3
d_gene: .
v_gene: TRBV7-9

CDR3aa: CASSLAKGVSNQPQHF
CDR3nt: TGTGCCAGCAGCTTGGCCAAAGGGGTTAGCAATCAGCCCCAGCATTTT
abundance: .
len: 16
j_gene: TRBJ1-5
d_gene: .
v_gene: TRBV5-8

CDR3aa: CASSRPGTGELFF
CDR3nt: TGTGCCAGCAGCCGCCCGGGCACCGGGGAGCTGTTTTTT
abundance: .
len: 13
j_gene: TRBJ2-2
d_gene: .
v_gene: TRBV3-1/TRBV3-2

CDR3aa: CASSLTSGGQETQYF
CDR3nt: TGTGCCAGCAGTTTAACTAGCGGGGGCCAAGAGACCCAGTACTTC
abundance: .
len: 15
j_gene: TRBJ2-5
d_gene: TRBD2
v_gene: TRBV27

CDR3aa: CASSLWGEQYF
CDR3nt: TGTGCCAGCAGTCTATGGGGGGAACAGTACTTC
abundance: once
len: 11
j_gene: TRBJ2-7
d_gene: .
v_gene: TRBV3-1/TRBV3-2

CDR3aa: CASSPQGESYEQYF
CDR3nt: TGTGCCAGCAGCCCACAGGGGGAGAGCTACGAGCAGTACTTC
abundance: .
len: 14
j_gene: TRBJ2-7
d_gene: TRBD1
v_gene: TRBV7-2

CDR3aa: CASSSGTSGGTDTQYF
CDR3nt: TGCGCCAGCAGCTCAGGGACTAGCGGGGGTACAGATACGCAGTATTTT
abundance: .
len: 16
j_gene: TRBJ2-3
d_gene: TRBD2
v_gene: TRBV10-1

CDR3aa: CSVEDEPSSAKNIQYF
CDR3nt: TGCAGCGTTGAAGATGAGCCAAGCTCAGCCAAAAACATTCAGTACTTC
abundance: .
len: 16
j_gene: TRBJ2-4
d_gene: .
v_gene: TRBV29-1

CDR3aa: CASRGRTSEMTDTQYF
CDR3nt: TGTGCCAGCAGAGGAAGGACTAGCGAGATGACAGATACGCAGTATTTT
abundance: .
len: 16
j_gene: TRBJ2-3
d_gene: TRBD2
v_gene: TRBV7-2

CDR3aa: CASSPDRHGYEQYF
CDR3nt: TGTGCCAGCAGTCCCGACAGGCACGGGTACGAGCAGTACTTC
abundance: .
len: 14
j_gene: TRBJ2-7
d_gene: .
v_gene: TRBV19

CDR3aa: CASSVAGNTEAFF
CDR3nt: TGTGCCAGCAGCGTGGCAGGGAACACTGAAGCTTTCTTT
abundance: .
len: 13
j_gene: TRBJ1-1
d_gene: .
v_gene: TRBV9

CDR3aa: CASSLSGGQETQYF
CDR3nt: TGTGCCAGCAGTCTTAGCGGGGGCCAAGAGACCCAGTACTTC
abundance: .
len: 14
j_gene: TRBJ2-5
d_gene: TRBD2
v_gene: TRBV7-2

CDR3aa: CASSALNSPLHF
CDR3nt: TGTGCCAGCAGCGCACTTAATTCACCCCTCCACTTT
abundance: .
len: 12
j_gene: TRBJ1-6
d_gene: .
v_gene: TRBV9

CDR3aa: CASSDTGTNQPQHF
CDR3nt: TGTGCCAGTAGTGATACAGGGACCAATCAGCCCCAGCATTTT
abundance: .
len: 14
j_gene: TRBJ1-5
d_gene: .
v_gene: TRBV19

CDR3aa: CASSAGLVSGTDTQYF
CDR3nt: TGTGCCAGCAGTGCGGGACTAGTAAGCGGCACAGATACGCAGTATTTT
abundance: .
len: 16
j_gene: TRBJ2-3
d_gene: TRBD2
v_gene: TRBV25-1

CDR3aa: CASSGDGGGEAFF
CDR3nt: TGCGCCAGCAGCGGAGACGGTGGGGGTGAAGCTTTCTTT
abundance: .
len: 13
j_gene: TRBJ1-1
d_gene: .
v_gene: TRBV5-1

CDR3aa: CSVAGRTDAYEQYF
CDR3nt: TGCAGCGTTGCCGGACGGACTGACGCCTACGAGCAGTACTTC
abundance: .
len: 14
j_gene: TRBJ2-7
d_gene: .
v_gene: TRBV29-1

CDR3aa: CASSLDAYQETQYF
CDR3nt: TGTGCCAGCAGCTTGGATGCGTACCAAGAGACCCAGTACTTC
abundance: .
len: 14
j_gene: TRBJ2-5
d_gene: .
v_gene: TRBV5-5

CDR3aa: CASSPTPTSGDTGELFF
CDR3nt: TGCGCCAGCAGTCCCACTCCGACTAGCGGGGACACCGGGGAGCTGTTTTTT
abundance: .
len: 17
j_gene: TRBJ2-2
d_gene: TRBD2
v_gene: TRBV5-1

CDR3aa: CASSVPGTDTQYF
CDR3nt: TGTGCCAGCAGCGTCCCGGGCACAGATACGCAGTATTTT
abundance: .
len: 13
j_gene: TRBJ2-3
d_gene: .
v_gene: TRBV12-3/TRBV12-4

CDR3aa: CASSQEDRGANYGYTF
CDR3nt: TGTGCCAGCAGCCAAGAGGACAGGGGAGCTAACTATGGCTACACCTTC
abundance: .
len: 16
j_gene: TRBJ1-2
d_gene: TRBD1
v_gene: TRBV3-1/TRBV3-2

CDR3aa: CASSFSTSEQETQYF
CDR3nt: TGTGCCAGCAGTTTCTCCACTAGCGAGCAAGAGACCCAGTACTTC
abundance: once
len: 15
j_gene: TRBJ2-5
d_gene: TRBD2
v_gene: TRBV27

CDR3aa: CASSEGQGNYGYTF
CDR3nt: TGTGCCAGCAGTGAAGGACAGGGTAACTATGGCTACACCTTC
abundance: .
len: 14
j_gene: TRBJ1-2
d_gene: TRBD1
v_gene: TRBV2

CDR3aa: CAISDRGGSYEQYF
CDR3nt: TGTGCCATCAGTGACCGGGGGGGCTCCTACGAGCAGTACTTC
abundance: .
len: 14
j_gene: TRBJ2-7
d_gene: TRBD2
v_gene: TRBV10-3

CDR3aa: CASSPRGGSAEAFF
CDR3nt: TGTGCCAGCTCCCCGAGGGGTGGGTCGGCTGAAGCTTTCTTT
abundance: .
len: 14
j_gene: TRBJ1-1
d_gene: .
v_gene: TRBV18

CDR3aa: CASSPGTGADQPQHF
CDR3nt: TGTGCCAGTAGTCCAGGGACAGGGGCCGATCAGCCCCAGCATTTT
abundance: .
len: 15
j_gene: TRBJ1-5
d_gene: TRBD1
v_gene: TRBV19

CDR3aa: CASSVGQGRGYTF
CDR3nt: TGTGCCAGCAGTGTAGGCCAGGGTCGAGGCTACACCTTC
abundance: .
len: 13
j_gene: TRBJ1-2
d_gene: .
v_gene: TRBV25-1